This T cell receptor (beta chain) appears in the sequencing data of a study of post-analysis software for immune sequencing data. Study-wide points: There was significantly lower normalized Chao1 diversity in multiple sclerosis patients than in controls.

CDR3 size: 15 residues. The V gene end was trimmed by 10 bases and the J gene end by 5 bases; junction bases not matched to a gene: 13. Germline V gene lookup returns CDR1 MDHEN and CDR2 SYDVKM. Carried by the TCR beta cDNA libraries were unique molecular identifiers. From the PCR reads, TCRdb called clonotypes with MiXCR, one entry per CDR3 protein. Of 150,000 to 200,000 distinct CDR3 sequences listed, around 34% are singletons. Concerning this clonotype: Antigen unknown.

Material: blood, obtained after autologous hematopoietic stem cell transplantation. The clonotype originates from a girl under 18 with multiple sclerosis. This sequence joins TRBV28 and TRBJ2-7; 11 nucleotides match TRBD2. CDR3 residues: CATFSAGTSGNEQYF. DNA of the CDR3: TGTGCCACCTTCTCTGCCGGGACTAGCGGCAACGAGCAGTACTTC.